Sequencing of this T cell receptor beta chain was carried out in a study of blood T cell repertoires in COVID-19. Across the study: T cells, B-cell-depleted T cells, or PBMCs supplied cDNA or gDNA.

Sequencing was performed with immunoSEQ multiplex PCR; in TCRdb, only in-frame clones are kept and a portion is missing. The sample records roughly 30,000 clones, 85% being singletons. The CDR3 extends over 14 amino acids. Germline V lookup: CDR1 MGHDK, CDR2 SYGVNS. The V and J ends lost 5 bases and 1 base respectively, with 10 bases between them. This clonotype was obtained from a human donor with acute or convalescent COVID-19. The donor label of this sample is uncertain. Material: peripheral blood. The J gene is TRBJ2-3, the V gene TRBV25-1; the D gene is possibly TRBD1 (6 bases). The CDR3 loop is CASSTRGRTDTQYF. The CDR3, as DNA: TGTGCCAGCAGTACCAGGGGTCGCACAGATACGCAGTATTTT.